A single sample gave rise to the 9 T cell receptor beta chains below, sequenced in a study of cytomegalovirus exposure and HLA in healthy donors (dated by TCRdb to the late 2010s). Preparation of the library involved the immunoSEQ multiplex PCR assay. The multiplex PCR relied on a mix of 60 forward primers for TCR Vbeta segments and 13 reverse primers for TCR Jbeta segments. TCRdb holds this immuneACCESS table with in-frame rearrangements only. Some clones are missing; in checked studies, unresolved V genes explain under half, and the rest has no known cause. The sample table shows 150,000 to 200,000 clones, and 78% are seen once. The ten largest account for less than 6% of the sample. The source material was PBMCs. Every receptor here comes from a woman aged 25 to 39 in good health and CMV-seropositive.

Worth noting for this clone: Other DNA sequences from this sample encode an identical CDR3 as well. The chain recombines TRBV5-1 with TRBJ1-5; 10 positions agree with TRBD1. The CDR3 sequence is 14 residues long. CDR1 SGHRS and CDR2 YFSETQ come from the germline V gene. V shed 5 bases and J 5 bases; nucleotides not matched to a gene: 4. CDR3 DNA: TGCGCCAGCAGATCGGGGACAGGGGATCAGCCCCAGCATTTT. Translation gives CASRSGTGDQPQHF. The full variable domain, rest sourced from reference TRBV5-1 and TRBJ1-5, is KAGVTQTPRYLIKTRGQQVTLSCSPISGHRSVSWYQQTPGQGLQFLFEYFSETQRNKGNFPGRFSGRQFSNSRSEMNVSTLELGDSALYLCASRSGTGDQPQHFGDGTRLSIL.

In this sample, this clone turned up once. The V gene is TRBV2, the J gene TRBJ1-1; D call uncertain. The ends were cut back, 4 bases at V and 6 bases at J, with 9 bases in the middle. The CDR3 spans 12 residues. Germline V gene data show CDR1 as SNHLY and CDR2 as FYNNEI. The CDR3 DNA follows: TGTGCCAGCAGTGCACCGGTCTCTGAAGCTTTCTTT. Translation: CASSAPVSEAFF.

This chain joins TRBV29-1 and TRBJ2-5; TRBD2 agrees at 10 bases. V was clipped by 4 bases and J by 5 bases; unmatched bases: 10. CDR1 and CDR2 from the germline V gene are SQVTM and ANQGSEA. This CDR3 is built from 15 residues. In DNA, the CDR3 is TGCAGCGTTGTATGGCTAGCGGGGGAGGGGGAGACCCAGTACTTC. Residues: CSVVWLAGEGETQYF.

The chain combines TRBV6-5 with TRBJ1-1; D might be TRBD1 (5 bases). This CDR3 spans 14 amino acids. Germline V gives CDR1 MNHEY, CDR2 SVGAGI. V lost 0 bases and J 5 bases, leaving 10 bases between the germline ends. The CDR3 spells CASSYSSRGTEAFF. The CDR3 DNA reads TGTGCCAGCAGTTACTCGAGTAGGGGTACTGAAGCTTTCTTT.

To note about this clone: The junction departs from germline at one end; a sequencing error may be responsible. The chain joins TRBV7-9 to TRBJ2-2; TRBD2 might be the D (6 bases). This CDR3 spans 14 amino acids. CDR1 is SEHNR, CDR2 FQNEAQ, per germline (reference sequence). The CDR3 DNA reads TGTTCCAGCAGCCCAATAGCGGAAATCGGGGAGCTGTTTTTT. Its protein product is CSSSPIAEIGELFF.

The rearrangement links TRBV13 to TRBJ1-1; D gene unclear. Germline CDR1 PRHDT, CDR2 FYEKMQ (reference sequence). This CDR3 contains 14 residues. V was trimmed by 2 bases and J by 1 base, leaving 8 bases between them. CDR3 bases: TGTGCCAGCAGCTTAAGACTGCCGAACACTGAAGCTTTCTTT. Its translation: CASSLRLPNTEAFF.

This CDR3 is CASSLESGGPVNEQFF. The CDR3 coding sequence is TGTGCCAGCAGCCTGGAATCGGGGGGGCCAGTGAATGAGCAGTTCTTC. The chain uses TRBV7-2 and TRBJ2-1; 8 bases match TRBD2. The junction had 13 bases not matched to a gene; V was cut back by 5 bases and J by 7 bases. The CDR3 is 16 amino acids. Germline V gene data show CDR1 as SGHTA and CDR2 as FQGNSA.

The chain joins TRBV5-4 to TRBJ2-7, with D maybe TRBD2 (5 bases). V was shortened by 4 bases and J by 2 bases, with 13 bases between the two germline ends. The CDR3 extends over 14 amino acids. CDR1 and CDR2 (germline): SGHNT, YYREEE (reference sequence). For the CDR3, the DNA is TGTGCCAGCAGCCGCTGGGAGCCCCCCTACGAGCAGTACTTC. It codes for CASSRWEPPYEQYF.

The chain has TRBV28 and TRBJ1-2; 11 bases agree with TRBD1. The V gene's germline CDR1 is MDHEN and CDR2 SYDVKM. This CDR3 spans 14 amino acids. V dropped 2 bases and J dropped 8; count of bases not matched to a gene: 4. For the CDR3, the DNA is TGTGCCAGCAGTTTAGGACAGGGGGCCAGGGGCTACACCTTC. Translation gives CASSLGQGARGYTF.